Sequencing of this T cell receptor beta chain was carried out in a study of cytomegalovirus exposure and HLA in healthy donors. Of note for this clone: Its antigen remains unidentified.

Germline values: CDR1 SGHVS, CDR2 FQNEAQ. CDR3 size: 19 residues. V lost 1 base and J lost 0, with 19 bases in between. Primers: 60 Vbeta forward and 13 Jbeta reverse. TCRdb's table, derived via immunoSEQ multiplex PCR, lists solely in-frame clones and lacks some. The sample carries 85,000 to 130,000 clones, around 80% recorded once. Study-wide results and caveats: TCR beta V segments were, for the most part, productive about 87% or about 30% of the time in an earlier analysis. Trimming of TCR beta V- and J-genes showed a link, identified in a later analysis, to a missense DCLRE1C variant.

This chain uses TRBV7-8 with TRBJ2-1, with D perhaps matching TRBD2 (6 bases). Source material: PBMCs. This TCR was sampled from a woman aged 35 to 49 in good health and CMV-seronegative. The CDR3 sequence is CASSLVPRGLISSYNEQFF. In nucleotides, the CDR3 is TGTGCCAGCAGCTTAGTTCCAAGGGGACTTATTAGCTCCTACAATGAGCAGTTCTTC.